Included here is one T cell receptor beta chain sequence, with context. Antigen: not known. The data are from a study of vaccination effects on CD4 cells after COVID-19. Study-wide context: The study obtained samples from a couple of convalescent patients 16 days and one week before vaccination.

The CDR3 is 13 residues long. Germline loops: CDR1 SGHVS, CDR2 FQNEAQ. The ends were cut back, 1 base at V and 6 bases at J, with 9 bases in the middle. TCRdb's copy holds only in-frame clones and misses some; the assay was immunoSEQ multiplex PCR. The sample records roughly 54,000 clones, roughly three quarters being singletons. In the ViraFEST assay, antigen-specific CD4+ clonotypes were identified by expansion after peptide-pool stimulation. After around nine days in culture, the CD4+ T cells were isolated. The person acquired a PCR-confirmed SARS-CoV-2 infection between March and December 2020. The culture used as the negative control contained an HIV-1 Nef peptide pool.

The source material was CD4+ T cells from PBMCs cultured with HIV peptides, sampled before COVID-19 vaccination. Subset noted: HIV-1 Nef peptide pool negative control/reference culture. This sequence joins TRBV7-8 and TRBJ2-5; D is uncertain. The TCR originated in a human donor who had a prior SARS-CoV-2 infection. CDR3 sequence: CASSLGRSQTQYF. The DNA for the CDR3 is TGTGCCAGCAGCTTAGGGCGGTCGCAGACCCAGTACTTC.